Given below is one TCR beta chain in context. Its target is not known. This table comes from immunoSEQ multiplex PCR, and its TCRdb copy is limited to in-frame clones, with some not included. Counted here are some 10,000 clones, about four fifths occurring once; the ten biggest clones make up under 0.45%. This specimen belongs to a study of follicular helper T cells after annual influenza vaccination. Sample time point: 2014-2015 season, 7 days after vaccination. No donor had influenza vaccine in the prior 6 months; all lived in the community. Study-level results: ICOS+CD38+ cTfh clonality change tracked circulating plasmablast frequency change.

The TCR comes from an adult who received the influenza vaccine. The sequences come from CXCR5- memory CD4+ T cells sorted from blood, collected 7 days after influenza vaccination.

CDR3 protein: CASSQDRLGQNTEAFF. The DNA for the CDR3 is TGCGCCAGCAGCCAAGATCGGTTAGGGCAGAACACTGAAGCTTTCTTT. This chain connects TRBV4-3 to TRBJ1-1; no clear D gene. Germline CDR1 is LGHNA and CDR2 is YSLEER. The CDR3 has 16 amino acids. The V end was cut by 0 bases, the J end by 1 base, with 12 bases between.